This TCR beta chain was recovered during a study of T-cell memory formation after mild COVID-19. Study as a whole: TCR clusters largely stayed donor specific. The study's findings and limits: The study found contracting CD4+ clones mainly in CM and EM and contracting CD8+ clones in EMRA. Unconfirmed was the SARS-CoV-2 specificity of second-wave clones that peaked on day 37. Certain responding clones were present in pre-infection memory, suggesting participation of cross-reactive memory.

Germline V gene sequence: CDR1 KGHSH, CDR2 LQKENI. There are 16 residues in the CDR3. The ends were cut back, 2 bases at V and 3 bases at J, with 17 bases in the middle. MiXCR, applied by TCRdb to the 5' RACE reads, yields one record per CDR3 protein. Seen here are 450,000 to 650,000 distinct CDR3 sequences, about a fifth observed once, and the top ten hold around 8.4%. Only a few counts were recorded for this clonotype. Its specificity is unknown. The sequence was collected from an adult woman who had mild COVID-19 (a few samples of this study predate the infection). Cell type and time point are not known. The genes are TRBV18 and TRBJ2-7, with D hard to call. Sequencing was carried out using PBMCs or a T cell subset sorted from them (not recorded which). CDR3 DNA sequence: TGTGCCAGCTCACCAGAATTTTTGGTTCCCGACTACGAGCAGTACTTC. It translates to CASSPEFLVPDYEQYF.